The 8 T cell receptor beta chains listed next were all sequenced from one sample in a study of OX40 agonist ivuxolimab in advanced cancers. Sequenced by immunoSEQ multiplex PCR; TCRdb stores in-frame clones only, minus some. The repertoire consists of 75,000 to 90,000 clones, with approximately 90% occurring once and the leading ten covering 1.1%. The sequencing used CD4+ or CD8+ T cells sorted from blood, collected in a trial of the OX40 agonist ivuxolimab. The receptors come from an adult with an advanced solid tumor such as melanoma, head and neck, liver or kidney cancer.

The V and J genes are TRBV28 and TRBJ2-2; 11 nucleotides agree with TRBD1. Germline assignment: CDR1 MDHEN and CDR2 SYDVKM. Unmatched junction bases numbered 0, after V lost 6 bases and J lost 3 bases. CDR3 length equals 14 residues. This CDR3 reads CASRGQGDTGELFF. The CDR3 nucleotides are TGTGCCAGCAGGGGACAGGGGGACACCGGGGAGCTGTTTTTT.

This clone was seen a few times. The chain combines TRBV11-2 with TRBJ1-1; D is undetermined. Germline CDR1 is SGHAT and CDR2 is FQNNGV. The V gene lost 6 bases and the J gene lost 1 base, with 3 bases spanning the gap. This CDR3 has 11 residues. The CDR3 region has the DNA TGTGCCAGCAGAGAGAACACTGAAGCTTTCTTT. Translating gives CASRENTEAFF.

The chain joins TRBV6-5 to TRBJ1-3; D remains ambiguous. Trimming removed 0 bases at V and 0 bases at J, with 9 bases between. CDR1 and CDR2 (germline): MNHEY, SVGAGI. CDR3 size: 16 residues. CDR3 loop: CASSYSTDTSGNTIYF. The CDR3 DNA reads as TGTGCCAGCAGTTACTCCACGGATACCTCTGGAAACACCATATATTTT.

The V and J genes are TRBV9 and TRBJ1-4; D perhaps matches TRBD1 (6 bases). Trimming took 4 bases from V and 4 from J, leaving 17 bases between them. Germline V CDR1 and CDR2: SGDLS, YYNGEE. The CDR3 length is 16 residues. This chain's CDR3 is CASSPIGGTDNEKLFF. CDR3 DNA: TGTGCCAGCAGCCCAATAGGGGGGACCGATAATGAAAAACTGTTTTTT.

CDR3 in DNA: TGCGCCAGCAGCCAAGGAGGCCTAGCGGGAGCAAGAGAGCAGTACTTC. It encodes CASSQGGLAGAREQYF. The V gene is TRBV4-1, the J gene TRBJ2-7, with 10 bases that match TRBD2. CDR1 MGHRA and CDR2 YSYEKL come from the germline V gene. The CDR3 contains 16 residues. The V gene end was trimmed by 1 base and the J gene end by 7 bases; junction bases not matched to a gene: 10.

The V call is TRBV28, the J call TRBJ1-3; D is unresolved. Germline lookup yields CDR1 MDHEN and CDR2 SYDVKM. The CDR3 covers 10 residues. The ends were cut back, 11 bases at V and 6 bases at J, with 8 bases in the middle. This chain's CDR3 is CAVCSNTIYF. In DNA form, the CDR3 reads TGTGCCGTCTGCTCAAACACCATATATTTT.

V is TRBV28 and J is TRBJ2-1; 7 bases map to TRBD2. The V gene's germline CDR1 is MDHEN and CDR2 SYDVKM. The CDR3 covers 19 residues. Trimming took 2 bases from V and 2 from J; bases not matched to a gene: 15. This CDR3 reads CASSLPLGGAGVTYNEQFF. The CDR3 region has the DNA TGTGCCAGCAGTTTACCCCTGGGCGGGGCGGGAGTAACCTACAATGAGCAGTTCTTC. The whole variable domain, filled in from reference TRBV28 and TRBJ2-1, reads DVKVTQSSRYLVKRTGEKVFLECVQDMDHENMFWYRQDPGLGLRLIYFSYDVKMKEKGDIPEGYSVSREKKERFSLILESASTNQTSMYLCASSLPLGGAGVTYNEQFFGPGTRLTVL.

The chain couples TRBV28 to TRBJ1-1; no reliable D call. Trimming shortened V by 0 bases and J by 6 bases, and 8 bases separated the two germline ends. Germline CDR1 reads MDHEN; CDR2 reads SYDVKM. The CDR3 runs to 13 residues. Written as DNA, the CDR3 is TGTGCCAGCAGTTTATGGGCAGTACCTGAAGCTTTCTTT. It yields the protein CASSLWAVPEAFF.